Below are 11 T cell receptor beta chains sequenced from a single sample in a study of T cell responses to AZD1222 COVID-19 vaccine. The table came from immunoSEQ multiplex PCR; TCRdb's copy has only in-frame clones and leaves some out. The table shows around 130,000 clones, with around 90% occurring only once. Sequenced material: peripheral blood, taken 28 days after the second AZD1222 dose. Receptors were obtained from an adult who received the AZD1222 COVID-19 vaccine.

The rearrangement uses TRBV7-8 and TRBJ2-7, with 11 bases matching TRBD2. The germline V gene has CDR1 SGHVS and CDR2 FQNEAQ. The V gene end was trimmed by 1 base and the J gene end by 3 bases; junction bases not matched to a gene: 5. The CDR3 is 16 amino acids. The CDR3 reads CASSLEALAGDYEQYF. DNA for the CDR3: TGTGCCAGCAGCTTAGAAGCACTAGCGGGGGACTACGAGCAGTACTTC. Drawing the rest from reference TRBV7-8 and TRBJ2-7, the complete variable domain is GAGVSQSPRYKVAKRGQDVALRCDPISGHVSLFWYQQALGQGPEFLTYFQNEAQLDKSGLPSDRFFAERPEGSVSTLKIQRTQQEDSAVYLCASSLEALAGDYEQYFGPGTRLTVT.

The chain joins TRBV30 to TRBJ2-5; TRBD1 is a possible D gene (5 bases). Germline V CDR1 and CDR2: GTSNPN, SVGIG (reference sequence). V was pared by 6 bases and J by 0 bases, with 11 bases between. This CDR3 region has 13 residues. In DNA form, the CDR3 reads TGTGCCTGTGAGGTGGGGCACCAAGAGACCCAGTACTTC. As protein: CACEVGHQETQYF.

This chain uses TRBV5-1 with TRBJ2-1; 12 bases line up with TRBD2. CDR1 and CDR2 from the germline V gene are SGHRS and YFSETQ. Trimming cost V 0 bases and J 10 bases; bases outside gene matches: 5. This CDR3 is built from 15 residues. CDR3 region: CASSLEGLAGQEQFF. As DNA, the CDR3 is TGCGCCAGCAGCTTGGAGGGACTAGCGGGTCAGGAGCAGTTCTTC.

This clone was observed a single time. This chain uses TRBV19 with TRBJ1-1; TRBD1 agrees at 10 bases. V lost 4 bases and J lost 1; bases outside the gene matches: 3. Germline loops: CDR1 LNHDA, CDR2 SQIVND (reference sequence). CDR3 length: 15 amino acids. The CDR3 nucleotides are TGTGCCAGTAGTACGGGACAGGGGAGGAACACTGAAGCTTTCTTT. Translating gives CASSTGQGRNTEAFF. Complete variable domain (other parts from reference TRBV19 and TRBJ1-1): DGGITQSPKYLFRKEGQNVTLSCEQNLNHDAMYWYRQDPGQGLRLIYYSQIVNDFQKGDIAEGYSVSREKKESFPLTVTSAQKNPTAFYLCASSTGQGRNTEAFFGQGTRLTVV.

The chain joins TRBV20-1 to TRBJ1-1; possibly TRBD1 for D (5 bases). This CDR3 spans 11 amino acids. Germline loops: CDR1 DFQATT, CDR2 SNEGSKA (reference sequence). CDR3 in DNA: TGCAAGACAGCTTCAAACACTGAAGCTTTCTTT. Translated: CKTASNTEAFF.

This chain connects TRBV6-5 to TRBJ2-2, with 8 bases that match TRBD1. The CDR3 spans 14 residues. V shed 11 bases and J 1 base; nucleotides not matched to a gene: 6. In germline, CDR1 is MNHEY, CDR2 SVGAGI. The CDR3 region is CAGRTGKNTGELFF. In DNA form, the CDR3 reads TGTGCCGGCCGGACAGGGAAGAACACCGGGGAGCTGTTTTTT.

The chain combines TRBV19 with TRBJ1-2; no clear D gene. The CDR3 length is 16 residues. The V gene lost 6 bases and the J gene lost 2 bases, with 19 bases spanning the gap. Germline CDR1 reads LNHDA; CDR2 reads SQIVND (reference sequence). CDR3 sequence reads: CASSITRRNLNYGYTF. The CDR3 region has the DNA TGTGCCAGTAGCATAACCCGACGGAACCTGAACTATGGCTACACCTTC.

The chain recombines TRBV7-3 with TRBJ2-3; a weak D match, TRBD2 (5 bases). Trimming took off 5 bases at V and 8 bases at J, with 17 bases between the two ends. This CDR3 has 14 amino acids. CDR1 SGHTA and CDR2 FQGTGA come from the germline V gene. The CDR3 DNA is TGTGCCAGCAGCGAAGCGGCGGAGTCAGCTACGCAGTATTTT. It yields the protein CASSEAAESATQYF.

The rearrangement links TRBV19 to TRBJ1-1; 7 nucleotides align to TRBD1. This CDR3 has 14 amino acids. Per the germline V gene, CDR1 is LNHDA and CDR2 is SQIVND (reference sequence). J lost 5 bases, V lost 5 bases, and 8 bases had no gene match. The CDR3 nucleotides are TGTGCCAGTAGTTCACATCAGGGGGAGACTGAAGCTTTCTTT. Its protein is CASSSHQGETEAFF. The entire variable domain, with the rest obtained from reference TRBV19 and TRBJ1-1, is as follows: DGGITQSPKYLFRKEGQNVTLSCEQNLNHDAMYWYRQDPGQGLRLIYYSQIVNDFQKGDIAEGYSVSREKKESFPLTVTSAQKNPTAFYLCASSSHQGETEAFFGQGTRLTVV.

V is TRBV10-3 and J is TRBJ2-7; D remains ambiguous. Per germline, CDR1 ENHRY and CDR2 SYGVKD. CDR3 length equals 12 residues. V lost 2 bases and J lost 10, with 12 bases in between. The CDR3 spells CAISEPSSHQYF. The CDR3 nucleotides are TGTGCCATCAGTGAGCCGAGTTCCCACCAGTACTTC.

The chain recombines TRBV10-3 with TRBJ1-1; D remains ambiguous. Germline CDR1 and CDR2: ENHRY and SYGVKD. The CDR3 runs 15 residues. V lost 6 bases, J lost 1 base, and 15 bases lay in between. As DNA, the CDR3 is TGTGCCATCAGACGATCTCGGGATCCGAACACTGAAGCTTTCTTT. Encoded protein: CAIRRSRDPNTEAFF.